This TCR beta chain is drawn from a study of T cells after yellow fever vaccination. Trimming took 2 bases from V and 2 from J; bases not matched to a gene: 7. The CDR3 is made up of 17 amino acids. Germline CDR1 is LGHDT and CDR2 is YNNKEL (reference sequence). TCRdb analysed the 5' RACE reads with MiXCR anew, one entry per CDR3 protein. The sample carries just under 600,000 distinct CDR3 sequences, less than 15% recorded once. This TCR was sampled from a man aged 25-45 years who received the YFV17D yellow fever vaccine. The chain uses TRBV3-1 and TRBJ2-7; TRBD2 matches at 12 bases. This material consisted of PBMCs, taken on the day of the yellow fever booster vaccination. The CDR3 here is CASSQKQLAGGTYEQYF. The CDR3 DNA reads TGTGCCAGCAGCCAAAAGCAACTAGCGGGAGGTACCTACGAGCAGTACTTC.